This T cell receptor beta chain was sequenced in a study of blood T cells in healthy people across ages. Turning to this clonotype: The antigen is unknown.

Then a second PCR, running about 6 to 12 cycles, was carried out with a sample-barcoded 5' primer and a J-beta primer mix. Each cDNA molecule carried a tag from a template-switch adaptor that contained 12 random nucleotides. TCRdb independently ran MiXCR on the 5' RACE reads; one entry per CDR3 protein. The sample includes some 1.8 million distinct CDR3 sequences, roughly two fifths of them seen just once. Study-wide results and limits: Unknown donor CMV status possibly confounded expanded clonotype changes. Compared with aged donors, long-lived donors showed fewer expanded clones, suggesting selection.

The source of this sequence is a human donor in good health. Specimen: blood.

The CDR3 reads CASSFSGGRTETQYF. As DNA, the CDR3 is TGTGCCAGCAGTTTTAGCGGGGGTCGTACGGAGACCCAGTACTTC. The chain employs TRBV27 and TRBJ2-5; the match to TRBD2 covers 9 bases. The CDR3 covers 15 residues. J gave up 5 bases and V 3 bases, and 7 bases lay outside the gene matches. Germline loops: CDR1 MNHEY, CDR2 SMNVEV (reference sequence).